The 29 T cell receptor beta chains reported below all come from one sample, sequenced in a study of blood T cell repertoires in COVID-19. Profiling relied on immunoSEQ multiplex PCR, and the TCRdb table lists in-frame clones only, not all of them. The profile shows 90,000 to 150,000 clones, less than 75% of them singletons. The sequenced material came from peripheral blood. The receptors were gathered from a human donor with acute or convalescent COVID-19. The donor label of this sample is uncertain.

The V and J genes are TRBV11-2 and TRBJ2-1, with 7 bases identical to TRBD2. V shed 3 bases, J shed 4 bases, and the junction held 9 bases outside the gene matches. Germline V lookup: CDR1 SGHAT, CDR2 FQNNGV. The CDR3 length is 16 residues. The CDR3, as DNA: TGTGCCAGCAGCTTCGGTTCTAGCGGAGAATACAATGAGCAGTTCTTC. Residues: CASSFGSSGEYNEQFF.

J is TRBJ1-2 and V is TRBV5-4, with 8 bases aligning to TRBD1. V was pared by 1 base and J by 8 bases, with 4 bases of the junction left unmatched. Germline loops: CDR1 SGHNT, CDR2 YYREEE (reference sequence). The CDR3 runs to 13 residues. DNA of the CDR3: TGTGCCAGCAGCTTGCAGGGGGCGGCCGGCTACACCTTC. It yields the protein CASSLQGAAGYTF.

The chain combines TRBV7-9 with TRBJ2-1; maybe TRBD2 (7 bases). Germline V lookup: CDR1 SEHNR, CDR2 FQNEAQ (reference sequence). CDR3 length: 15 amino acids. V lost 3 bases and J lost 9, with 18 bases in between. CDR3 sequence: CASSFWTRGGTEQFF. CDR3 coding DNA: TGTGCCAGCAGCTTCTGGACTAGGGGGGGGACTGAGCAGTTCTTC.

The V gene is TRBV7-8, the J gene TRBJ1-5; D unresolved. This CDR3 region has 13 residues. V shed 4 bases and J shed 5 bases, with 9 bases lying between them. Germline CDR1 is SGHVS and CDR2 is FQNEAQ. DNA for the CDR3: TGTGCCAGCAGCTCCGTTATAGATCAGCCCCAGCATTTT. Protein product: CASSSVIDQPQHF.

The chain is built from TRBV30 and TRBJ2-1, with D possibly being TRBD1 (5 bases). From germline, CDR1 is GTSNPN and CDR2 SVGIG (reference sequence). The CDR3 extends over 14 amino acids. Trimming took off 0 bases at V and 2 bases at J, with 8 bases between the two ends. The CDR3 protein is CAWSVTGPYNEQFF. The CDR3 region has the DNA TGTGCCTGGAGTGTTACAGGTCCCTACAATGAGCAGTTCTTC.

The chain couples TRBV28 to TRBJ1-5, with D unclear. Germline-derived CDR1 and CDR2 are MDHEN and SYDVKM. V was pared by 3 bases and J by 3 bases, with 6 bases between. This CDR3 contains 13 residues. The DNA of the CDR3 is TGTGCCAGCAGTTTCGGGGTCAATCAGCCCCAGCATTTT. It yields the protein CASSFGVNQPQHF. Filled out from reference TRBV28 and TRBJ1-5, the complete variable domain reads DVKVTQSSRYLVKRTGEKVFLECVQDMDHENMFWYRQDPGLGLRLIYFSYDVKMKEKGDIPEGYSVSREKKERFSLILESASTNQTSMYLCASSFGVNQPQHFGDGTRLSIL.

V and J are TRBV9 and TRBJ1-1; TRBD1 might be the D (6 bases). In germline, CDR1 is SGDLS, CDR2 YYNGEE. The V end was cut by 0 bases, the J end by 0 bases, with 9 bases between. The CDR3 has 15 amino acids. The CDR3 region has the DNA TGTGCCAGCAGCGTAGCTCAGGGGATGAACACTGAAGCTTTCTTT. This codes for CASSVAQGMNTEAFF.

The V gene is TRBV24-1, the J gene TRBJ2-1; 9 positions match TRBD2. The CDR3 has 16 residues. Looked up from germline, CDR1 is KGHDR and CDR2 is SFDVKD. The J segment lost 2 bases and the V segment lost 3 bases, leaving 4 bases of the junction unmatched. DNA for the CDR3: TGTGCCACCAGTGATCGGGTAGCGGGGGCCTACAATGAGCAGTTCTTC. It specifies CATSDRVAGAYNEQFF.

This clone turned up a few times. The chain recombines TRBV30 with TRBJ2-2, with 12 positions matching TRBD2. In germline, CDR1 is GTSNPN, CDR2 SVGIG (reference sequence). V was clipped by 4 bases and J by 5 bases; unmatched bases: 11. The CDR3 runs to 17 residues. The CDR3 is CAWKLAGGPRGTGELFF. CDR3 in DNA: TGTGCCTGGAAGCTAGCGGGGGGGCCTCGAGGGACCGGGGAGCTGTTTTTT. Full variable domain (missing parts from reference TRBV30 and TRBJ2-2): SQTIHQWPATLVQPVGSPLSLECTVEGTSNPNLYWYRQAAGRGLQLLFYSVGIGQISSEVPQNLSASRPQDRQFILSSKKLLLSDSGFYLCAWKLAGGPRGTGELFFGEGSRLTVL.

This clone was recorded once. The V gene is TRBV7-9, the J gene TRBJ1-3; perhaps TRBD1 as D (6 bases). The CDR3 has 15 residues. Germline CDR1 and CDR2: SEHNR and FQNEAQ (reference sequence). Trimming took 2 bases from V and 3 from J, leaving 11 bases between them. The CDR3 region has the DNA TGTGCCAGCAGCTTACGGGGGGCTGGTGGAAACACCATATATTTT. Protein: CASSLRGAGGNTIYF.

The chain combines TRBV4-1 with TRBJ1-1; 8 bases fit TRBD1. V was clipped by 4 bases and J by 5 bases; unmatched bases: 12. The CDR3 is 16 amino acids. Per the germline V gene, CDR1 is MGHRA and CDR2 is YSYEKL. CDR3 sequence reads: CASSPLGRDRGTEAFF. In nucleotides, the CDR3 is TGCGCCAGCAGCCCCCTAGGAAGAGACAGGGGTACTGAAGCTTTCTTT.

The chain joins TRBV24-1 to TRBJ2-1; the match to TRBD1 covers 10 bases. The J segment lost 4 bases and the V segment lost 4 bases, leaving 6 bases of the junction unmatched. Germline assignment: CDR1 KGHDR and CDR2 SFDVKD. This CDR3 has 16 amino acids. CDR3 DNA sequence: TGTGCCACCAGTGACACCGGGACAGGGGTTTACAATGAGCAGTTCTTC. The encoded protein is CATSDTGTGVYNEQFF.

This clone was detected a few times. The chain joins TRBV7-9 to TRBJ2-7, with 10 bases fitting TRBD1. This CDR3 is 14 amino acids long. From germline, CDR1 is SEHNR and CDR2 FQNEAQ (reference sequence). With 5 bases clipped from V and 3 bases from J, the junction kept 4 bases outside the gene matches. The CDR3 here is CASSTGQGSYEQYF. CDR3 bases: TGTGCCAGCAGCACGGGACAGGGGAGCTACGAGCAGTACTTC.

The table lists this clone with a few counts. The CDR3 DNA is TGTGCCAGCAGCGTCAAACCCACAGGGAGCTATGGCTACACCTTC. Protein sequence: CASSVKPTGSYGYTF. This chain links TRBV3-1 (or the pseudogene TRBV3-2) with TRBJ1-2; tentative D call: TRBD1 (6 bases). In germline, CDR1 is LGHDT, CDR2 YNNKEL (reference sequence). This CDR3 comprises 15 residues. V was trimmed by 5 bases and J by 4 bases, leaving 17 bases between them.

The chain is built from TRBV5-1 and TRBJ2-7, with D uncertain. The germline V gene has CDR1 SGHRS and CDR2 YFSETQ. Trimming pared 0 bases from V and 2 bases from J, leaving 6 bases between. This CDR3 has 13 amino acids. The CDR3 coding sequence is TGCGCCAGCAGCTTGGACTTAGCCTACGAGCAGTACTTC. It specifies CASSLDLAYEQYF.

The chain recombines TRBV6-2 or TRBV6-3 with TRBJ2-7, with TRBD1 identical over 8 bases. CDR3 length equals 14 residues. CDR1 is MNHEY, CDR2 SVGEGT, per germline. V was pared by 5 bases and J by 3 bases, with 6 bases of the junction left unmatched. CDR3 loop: CASSPTGVRYEQYF. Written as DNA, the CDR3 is TGTGCCAGCAGTCCGACAGGGGTTCGCTACGAGCAGTACTTC.

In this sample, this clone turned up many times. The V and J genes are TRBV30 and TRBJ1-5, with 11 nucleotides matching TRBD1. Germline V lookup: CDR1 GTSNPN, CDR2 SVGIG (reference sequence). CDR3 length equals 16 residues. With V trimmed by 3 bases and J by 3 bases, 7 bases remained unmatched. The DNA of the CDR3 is TGTGCCTGGAGCCATGGGACAGGGGGTCCCAATCAGCCCCAGCATTTT. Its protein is CAWSHGTGGPNQPQHF.

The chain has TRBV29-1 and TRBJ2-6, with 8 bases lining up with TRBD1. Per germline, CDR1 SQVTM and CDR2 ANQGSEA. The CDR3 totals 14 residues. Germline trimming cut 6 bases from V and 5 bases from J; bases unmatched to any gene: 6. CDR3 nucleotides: TGCAGCGTCGCCAGACAGGGGAGGGCCAACGTCCTGACTTTC. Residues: CSVARQGRANVLTF. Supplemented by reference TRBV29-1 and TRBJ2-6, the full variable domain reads SAVISQKPSRDICQRGTSLTIQCQVDSQVTMMFWYRQQPGQSLTLIATANQGSEATYESGFVIDKFPISRPNLTFSTLTVSNMSPEDSSIYLCSVARQGRANVLTFGAGSRLTVL.

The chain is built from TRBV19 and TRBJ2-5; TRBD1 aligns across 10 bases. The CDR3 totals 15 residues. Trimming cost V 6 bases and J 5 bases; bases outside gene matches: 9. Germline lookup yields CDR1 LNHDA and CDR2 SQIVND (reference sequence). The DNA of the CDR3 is TGTGCCAGTAGACCTCTGGGACAGGGGCAGGAGACCCAGTACTTC. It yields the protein CASRPLGQGQETQYF.

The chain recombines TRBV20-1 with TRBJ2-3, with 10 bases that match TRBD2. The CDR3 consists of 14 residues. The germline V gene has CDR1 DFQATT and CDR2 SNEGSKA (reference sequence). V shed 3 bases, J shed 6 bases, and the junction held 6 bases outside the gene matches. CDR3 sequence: CSASLSGGPDTQYF. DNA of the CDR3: TGCAGTGCTAGTCTTAGCGGGGGGCCCGATACGCAGTATTTT.

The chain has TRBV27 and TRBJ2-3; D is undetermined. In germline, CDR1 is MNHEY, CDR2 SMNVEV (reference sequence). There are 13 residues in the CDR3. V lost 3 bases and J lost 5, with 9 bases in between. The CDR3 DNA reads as TGTGCCAGCAGTTTGAACCGCGGAGATACGCAGTATTTT. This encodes CASSLNRGDTQYF.

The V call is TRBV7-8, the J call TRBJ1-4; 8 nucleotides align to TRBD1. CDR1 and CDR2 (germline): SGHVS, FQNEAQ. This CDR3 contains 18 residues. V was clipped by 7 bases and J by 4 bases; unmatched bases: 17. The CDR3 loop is CASNNQVEDRDYNEKLFF. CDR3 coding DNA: TGTGCCAGCAATAACCAGGTTGAGGACAGGGACTATAATGAAAAACTGTTTTTT.

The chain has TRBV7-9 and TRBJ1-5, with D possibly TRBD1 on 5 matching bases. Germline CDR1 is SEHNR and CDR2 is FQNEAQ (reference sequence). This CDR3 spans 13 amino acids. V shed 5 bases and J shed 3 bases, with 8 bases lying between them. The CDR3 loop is CASSADNNQPQHF. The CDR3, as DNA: TGTGCCAGCAGCGCGGACAACAATCAGCCCCAGCATTTT.

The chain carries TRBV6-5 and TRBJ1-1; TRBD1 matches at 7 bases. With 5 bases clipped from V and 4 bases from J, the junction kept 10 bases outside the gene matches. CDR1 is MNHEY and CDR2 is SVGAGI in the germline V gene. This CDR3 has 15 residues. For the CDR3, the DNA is TGTGCCAGCAGTAAATTTTACAGGGGAAGCACTGAAGCTTTCTTT. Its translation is CASSKFYRGSTEAFF.

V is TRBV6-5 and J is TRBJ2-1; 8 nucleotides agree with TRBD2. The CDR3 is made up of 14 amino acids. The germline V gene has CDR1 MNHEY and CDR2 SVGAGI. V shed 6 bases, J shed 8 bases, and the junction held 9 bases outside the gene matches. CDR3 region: CASRLGGASDEQFF. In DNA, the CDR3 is TGTGCCAGCAGACTCGGGGGGGCCAGCGATGAGCAGTTCTTC.

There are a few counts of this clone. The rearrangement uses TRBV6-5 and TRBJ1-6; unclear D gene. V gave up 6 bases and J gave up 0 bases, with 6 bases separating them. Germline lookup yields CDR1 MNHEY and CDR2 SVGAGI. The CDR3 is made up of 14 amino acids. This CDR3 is CASRSYSYNSPLHF. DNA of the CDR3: TGTGCCAGCAGGAGCTACTCCTATAATTCACCCCTCCACTTT.

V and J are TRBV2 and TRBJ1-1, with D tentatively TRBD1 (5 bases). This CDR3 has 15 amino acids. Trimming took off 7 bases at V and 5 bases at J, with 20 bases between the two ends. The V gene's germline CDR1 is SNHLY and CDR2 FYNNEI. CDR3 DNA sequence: TGTGCCAGCATGTGGCGGGGCAGGGCGAATACTGAAGCTTTCTTT. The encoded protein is CASMWRGRANTEAFF.

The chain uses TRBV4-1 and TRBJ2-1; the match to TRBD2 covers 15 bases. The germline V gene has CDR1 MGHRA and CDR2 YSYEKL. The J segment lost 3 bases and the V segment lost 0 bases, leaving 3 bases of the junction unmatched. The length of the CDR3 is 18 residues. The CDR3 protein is CASSQEGTSGGFYNEQFF. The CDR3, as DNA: TGCGCCAGCAGCCAAGAGGGGACTAGCGGGGGGTTCTACAATGAGCAGTTCTTC.

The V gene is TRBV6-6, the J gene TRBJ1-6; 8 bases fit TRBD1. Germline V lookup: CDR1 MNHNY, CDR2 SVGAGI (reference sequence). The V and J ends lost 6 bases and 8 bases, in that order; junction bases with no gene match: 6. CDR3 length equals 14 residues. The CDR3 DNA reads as TGTGCCAGCAGATATGACAGGGGAGATTCACCCCTCCACTTT. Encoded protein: CASRYDRGDSPLHF.